Listed below are T cell receptor beta chains from one sample, sequenced in a study of CD8+ T cells in alopecia areata. Libraries were prepared by immunoSEQ multiplex PCR; TCRdb keeps only in-frame clonotypes and omits some of them. This table has 150,000 to 200,000 clones, roughly 60% appearing once. The material was CD4+ T cells sorted from blood, obtained at week 24, from a patient treated with tofacitinib. The source is a human donor with alopecia areata. CDR3s include the opening cysteine and the closing phenylalanine or tryptophan. Fields, in order: V gene, D gene, J gene, clone size, CDR3 DNA, CDR3 protein. D genes are given only for firm matches. Size is stated for part of the rows, as once, few or many counts, or as a class when the clone is expanded.

TRBV28	TRBD1	TRBJ2-2	NA	TGTGCCAGCAGCAGACCGGGACAGGGGGCTAACACCGGGGAGCTGTTTTTT	CASSRPGQGANTGELFF
TRBV7-2	NA	TRBJ2-3	NA	TGTGCCAGCAGCTTCCGGGACAGCACAGATACGCAGTATTTT	CASSFRDSTDTQYF
TRBV5-1	NA	TRBJ2-1	NA	TGCGCCAGCAGCCCTCAGGGGGCGGGGGCCTCCAATGAGCAGTTCTTC	CASSPQGAGASNEQFF
TRBV29-1	NA	TRBJ2-7	NA	TGCAGCGTTATGGGAGCCTACGAGCAGTACTTC	CSVMGAYEQYF
TRBV4-3	NA	TRBJ2-6	NA	TGCGCCAGCAGCCAAGATCAGGGCGGTGGGGCCAACGTCCTGACTTTC	CASSQDQGGGANVLTF
TRBV29-1	NA	TRBJ2-3	few	TGCAGCGTTGAAGTCGGGCTGACCCGCACAGATACGCAGTATTTT	CSVEVGLTRTDTQYF
TRBV29-1	NA	TRBJ1-1	NA	TGCAGCGTTAGCGAGCCAGTCCAGAACACTGAAGCTTTCTTT	CSVSEPVQNTEAFF
TRBV27	TRBD1	TRBJ1-6	NA	TGTGCCAGCAGTTCACAGGGGCTGAATTCACCCCTCCACTTT	CASSSQGLNSPLHF
TRBV5-6	NA	TRBJ1-2	NA	TGTGCCAGCAGCTTGGGTGGGACACCGAGGGGTGGCTACACCTTC	CASSLGGTPRGGYTF
TRBV4-3	NA	TRBJ2-4	NA	TGCGCCAGCAGCCAAGATCTGGTAGCCAAAAACATTCAGTACTTC	CASSQDLVAKNIQYF
TRBV5-6	NA	TRBJ1-2	few	TGTGCCAGCAGAAAAACAGAACCCACTAACTATGGCTACACCTTC	CASRKTEPTNYGYTF
TRBV30	TRBD1	TRBJ2-7	few	TGTGCCTGTACCGGGACAGGCAATTACGAGCAGTACTTC	CACTGTGNYEQYF
TRBV7-3	NA	TRBJ2-1	NA	TGTGCCAGCAGCCCCGGCCCCTACAATGAGCAGTTCTTC	CASSPGPYNEQFF
TRBV2	NA	TRBJ1-6	NA	TGTGCCAGCAGTGAAGCGCTTGAACCCCTCCACTTT	CASSEALEPLHF
TRBV7-2	NA	TRBJ1-2	NA	TGTGCCAGCAGCTTAGTCTCATATGGCTACACCTTC	CASSLVSYGYTF
TRBV30	TRBD1	TRBJ1-1	many	TGTGCCTGGAGTGTGGGGGACAGGGAATCGGGATTCTTT	CAWSVGDRESGFF
TRBV9	TRBD1	TRBJ1-5	NA	TGTGCCAGCAGCGTGGGGGACAGGGTTGAGCAGCCCCAGCATTTT	CASSVGDRVEQPQHF
TRBV30	NA	TRBJ1-1	NA	TGTGCCTGGACTCCCCGAGGCCTCGCTAAGAGTGGAGCTTTCTTT	CAWTPRGLAKSGAFF
TRBV4-3	TRBD2	TRBJ2-1	NA	TGCGCCAGCAGCCAAGGGGGGGGACAGCAGTTCTTC	CASSQGGGQQFF
TRBV6-6	NA	TRBJ2-2	NA	TGTGCCAGCAGGTCCGGGCTGGGCACCGGGGAGCTGTTTTTT	CASRSGLGTGELFF
TRBV19	NA	TRBJ1-6	NA	TGTGCCACCCAACCGGGACGAAATTCACCCCTCCACTTT	CATQPGRNSPLHF
TRBV5-6	TRBD1	TRBJ1-6	NA	TGTGCCAGCAGCGGGACAGGACAGTCCGATTCACCCCTCCACTTT	CASSGTGQSDSPLHF
TRBV10-3	NA	TRBJ2-7	NA	TGTGCCATCAGCACCCAAATGGGTCAGGGAAGTGGAGAGCAGTACTTC	CAISTQMGQGSGEQYF
TRBV27	NA	TRBJ2-1	NA	TGTGCCAGCAGTCCCGGAGTGAGGAGCTCCTACAATGAGCAGTTCTTC	CASSPGVRSSYNEQFF
TRBV6-4	NA	TRBJ2-3	few	TGTGCCAGCAGTGTCTCGGCCACCACAGATACGCAGTATTTT	CASSVSATTDTQYF
TRBV29-1	TRBD1	TRBJ2-7	NA	TGCAGCGTTGGGCAGGGGGCCTACGAGCAGTACTTC	CSVGQGAYEQYF
TRBV10-3	TRBD1	TRBJ1-1	few	TGTGCCACCTTCGACAGGGGCACTGAAGCTTTCTTT	CATFDRGTEAFF
TRBV18	TRBD1	TRBJ2-2	NA	TGTGCCAGCTCACCAAAGACGGGACAGGGGGCCTCGAACACCGGGGAGCTGTTTTTT	CASSPKTGQGASNTGELFF
TRBV29-1	NA	TRBJ2-7	few	TGCAGCGTTGCGGACACCTACGAGCAGTACTTC	CSVADTYEQYF
TRBV5-6	NA	TRBJ1-2	once	TGTGCCAGCAGCTTGGGTAGCAGCATCTATGGCTACACCTTC	CASSLGSSIYGYTF
TRBV6-5	TRBD1	TRBJ1-2	NA	TGTGCCAGCAGTTATTTCGGACAGGGGGCGAACTATGGCTACACCTTC	CASSYFGQGANYGYTF
TRBV25-1	NA	TRBJ1-5	NA	TGTGCCAGCAGGGTAGGCAATCAGCCCCAGCATTTT	CASRVGNQPQHF
TRBV5-1	NA	TRBJ1-2	NA	TGCGCCAGCAGCTTGGACGAGGTGAGCGGCTACACCTTC	CASSLDEVSGYTF
TRBV7-2	NA	TRBJ2-5	once	TGTGCCAGCATGGGGTCGGTACAAGAGACCCAGTACTTC	CASMGSVQETQYF
TRBV6-6	TRBD2	TRBJ2-7	NA	TGTGCCAGCAGTTCCCTAGCGGGGGGTTCCTACGAGCAGTACTTC	CASSSLAGGSYEQYF
TRBV29-1	NA	TRBJ2-1	NA	TGCAGCGTTGTGAAGCTGGCGGGCCAGAATGAGCAGTTCTTC	CSVVKLAGQNEQFF
TRBV25-1	TRBD2	TRBJ2-5	NA	TGTGCCAGCAGTAAAGCGGGGAGGGAGACCCAGTACTTC	CASSKAGRETQYF
TRBV30	TRBD1	TRBJ1-1	few	TGTGCCTGGACCCAGCAGGGGGGGAACACTGAAGCTTTCTTT	CAWTQQGGNTEAFF
TRBV9	NA	TRBJ2-3	NA	TGTGCCAGCAACTCCAGGGGCACAGATACGCAGTATTTT	CASNSRGTDTQYF
TRBV29-1	NA	TRBJ2-1	NA	TGCACCAATACTCGGGAGCAGGGAAAAGAGGGAAGCTACAATGAGCAGTTCTTC	CTNTREQGKEGSYNEQFF
TRBV29-1	NA	TRBJ1-1	few	TGCAGCGTTGAGTCGCGAGGCGCCATGAACACTGAAGCTTTCTTT	CSVESRGAMNTEAFF